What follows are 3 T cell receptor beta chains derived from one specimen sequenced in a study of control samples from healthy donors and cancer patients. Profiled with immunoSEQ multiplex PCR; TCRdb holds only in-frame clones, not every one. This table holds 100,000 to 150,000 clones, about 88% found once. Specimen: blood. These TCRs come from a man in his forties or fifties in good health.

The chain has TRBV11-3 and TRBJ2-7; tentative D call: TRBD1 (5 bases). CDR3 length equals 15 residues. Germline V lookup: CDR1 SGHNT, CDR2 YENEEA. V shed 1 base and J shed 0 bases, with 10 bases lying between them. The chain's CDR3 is CASSLGIDSSYEQYF. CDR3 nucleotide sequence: TGTGCCAGCAGCTTAGGTATCGACAGCTCCTACGAGCAGTACTTC.

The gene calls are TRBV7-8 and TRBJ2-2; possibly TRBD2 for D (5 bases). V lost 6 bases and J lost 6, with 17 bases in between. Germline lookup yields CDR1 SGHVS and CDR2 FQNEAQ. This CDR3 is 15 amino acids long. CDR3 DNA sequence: TGTGCCAGCAGTCCACAGTGGGGAGTGGCCGGGGAGCTGTTTTTT. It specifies CASSPQWGVAGELFF.

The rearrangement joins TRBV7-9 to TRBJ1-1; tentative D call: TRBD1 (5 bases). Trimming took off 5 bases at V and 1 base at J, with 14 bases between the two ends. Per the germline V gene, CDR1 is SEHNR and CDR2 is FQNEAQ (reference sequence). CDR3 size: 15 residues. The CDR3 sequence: CASSAESGWNTEAFF. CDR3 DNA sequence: TGTGCCAGCAGCGCGGAATCAGGGTGGAACACTGAAGCTTTCTTT. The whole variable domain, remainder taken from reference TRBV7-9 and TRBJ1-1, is DTGVSQNPRHKITKRGQNVTFRCDPISEHNRLYWYRQTLGQGPEFLTYFQNEAQLEKSRLLSDRFSAERPKGSFSTLEIQRTEQGDSAMYLCASSAESGWNTEAFFGQGTRLTVV.